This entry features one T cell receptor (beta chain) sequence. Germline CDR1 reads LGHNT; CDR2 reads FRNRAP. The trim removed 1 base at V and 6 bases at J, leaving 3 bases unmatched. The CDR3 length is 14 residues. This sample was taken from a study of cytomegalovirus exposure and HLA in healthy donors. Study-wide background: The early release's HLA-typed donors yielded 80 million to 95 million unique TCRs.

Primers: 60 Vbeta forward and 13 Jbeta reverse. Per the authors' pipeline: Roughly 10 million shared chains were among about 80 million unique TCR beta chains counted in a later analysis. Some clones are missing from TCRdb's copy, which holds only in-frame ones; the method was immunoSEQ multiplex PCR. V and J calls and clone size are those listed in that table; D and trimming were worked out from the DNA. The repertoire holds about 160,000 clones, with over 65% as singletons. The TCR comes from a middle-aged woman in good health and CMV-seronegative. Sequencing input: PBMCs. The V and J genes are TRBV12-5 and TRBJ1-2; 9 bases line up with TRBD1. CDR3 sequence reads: CASGLGGQGHGYTF. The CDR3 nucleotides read TGTGCTAGTGGTTTGGGGGGACAGGGTCATGGCTACACCTTC.